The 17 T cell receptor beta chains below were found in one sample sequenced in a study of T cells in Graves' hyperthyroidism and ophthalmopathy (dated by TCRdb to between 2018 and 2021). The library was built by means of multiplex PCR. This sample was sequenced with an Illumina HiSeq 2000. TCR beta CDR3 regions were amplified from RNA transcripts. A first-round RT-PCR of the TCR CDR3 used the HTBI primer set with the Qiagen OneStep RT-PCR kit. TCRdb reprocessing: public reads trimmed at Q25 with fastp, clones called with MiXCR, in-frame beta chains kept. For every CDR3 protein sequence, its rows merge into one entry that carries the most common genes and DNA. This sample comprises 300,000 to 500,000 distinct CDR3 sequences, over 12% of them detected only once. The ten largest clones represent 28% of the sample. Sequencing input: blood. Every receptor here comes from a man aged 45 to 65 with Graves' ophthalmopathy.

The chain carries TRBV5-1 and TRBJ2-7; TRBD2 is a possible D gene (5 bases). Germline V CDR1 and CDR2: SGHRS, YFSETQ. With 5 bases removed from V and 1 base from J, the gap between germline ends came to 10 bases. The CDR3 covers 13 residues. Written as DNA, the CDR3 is TGCGCCAGCAGAAGGGAGAGATCCTACGAGCAGTACTTC. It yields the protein CASRRERSYEQYF.

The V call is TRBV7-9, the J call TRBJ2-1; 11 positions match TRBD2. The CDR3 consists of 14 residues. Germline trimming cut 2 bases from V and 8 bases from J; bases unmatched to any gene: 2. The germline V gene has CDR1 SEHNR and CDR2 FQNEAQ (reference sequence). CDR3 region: CASSLLAGGHEQFF. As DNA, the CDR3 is TGTGCCAGCAGCTTACTAGCGGGAGGACATGAGCAGTTCTTC.

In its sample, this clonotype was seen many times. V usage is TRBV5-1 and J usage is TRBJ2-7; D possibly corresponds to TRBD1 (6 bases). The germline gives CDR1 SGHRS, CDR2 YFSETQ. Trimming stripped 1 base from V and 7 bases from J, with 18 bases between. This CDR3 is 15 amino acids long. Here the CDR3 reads CASSLSAGDVEEQYF. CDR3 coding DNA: TGCGCCAGCAGCTTGTCGGCAGGGGACGTCGAGGAGCAGTACTTC.

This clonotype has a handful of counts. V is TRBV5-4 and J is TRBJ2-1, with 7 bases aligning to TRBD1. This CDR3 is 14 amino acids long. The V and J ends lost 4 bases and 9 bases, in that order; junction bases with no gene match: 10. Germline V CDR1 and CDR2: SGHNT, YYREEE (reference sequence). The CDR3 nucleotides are TGTGCCAGCAGCGGGACGACAGGGCGCGGTGAGCAGTTCTTC. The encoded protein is CASSGTTGRGEQFF.

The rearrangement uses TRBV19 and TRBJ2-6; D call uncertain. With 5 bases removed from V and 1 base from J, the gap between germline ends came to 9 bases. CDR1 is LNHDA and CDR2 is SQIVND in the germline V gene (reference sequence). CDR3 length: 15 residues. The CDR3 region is CASSQDPSGANVLTF. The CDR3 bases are TGTGCCAGTAGTCAGGACCCATCTGGGGCCAACGTCCTGACTTTC. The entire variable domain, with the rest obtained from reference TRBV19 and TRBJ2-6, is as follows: DGGITQSPKYLFRKEGQNVTLSCEQNLNHDAMYWYRQDPGQGLRLIYYSQIVNDFQKGDIAEGYSVSREKKESFPLTVTSAQKNPTAFYLCASSQDPSGANVLTFGAGSRLTVL.

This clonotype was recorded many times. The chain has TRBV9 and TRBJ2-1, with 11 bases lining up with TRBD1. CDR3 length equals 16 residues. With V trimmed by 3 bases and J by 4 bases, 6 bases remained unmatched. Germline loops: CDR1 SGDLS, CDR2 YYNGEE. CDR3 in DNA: TGTGCCAGCAGCGGAGCCCGGGACAGGGGGTACAATGAGCAGTTCTTC. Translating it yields CASSGARDRGYNEQFF.

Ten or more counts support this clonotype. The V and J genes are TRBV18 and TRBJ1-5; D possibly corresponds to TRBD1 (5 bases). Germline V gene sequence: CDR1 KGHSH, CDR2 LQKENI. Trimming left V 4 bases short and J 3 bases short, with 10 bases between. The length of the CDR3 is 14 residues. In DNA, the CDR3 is TGTGCCAGCTCACTCTCAGGGATCAATCAGCCCCAGCATTTT. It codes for CASSLSGINQPQHF.

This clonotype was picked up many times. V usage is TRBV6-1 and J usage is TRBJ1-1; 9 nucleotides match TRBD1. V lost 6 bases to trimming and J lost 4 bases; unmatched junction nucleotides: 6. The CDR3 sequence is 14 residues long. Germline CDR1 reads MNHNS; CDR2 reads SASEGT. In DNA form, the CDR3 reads TGTGCCAGCAGCCGGGACAGGGTCTTCACTGAAGCTTTCTTT. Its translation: CASSRDRVFTEAFF.

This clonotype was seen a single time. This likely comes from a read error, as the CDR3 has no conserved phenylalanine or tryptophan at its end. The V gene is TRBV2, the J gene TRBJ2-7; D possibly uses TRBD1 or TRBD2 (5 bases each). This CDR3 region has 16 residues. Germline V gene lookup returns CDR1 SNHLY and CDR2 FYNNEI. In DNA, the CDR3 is TGTGCCAGCAGTGAAGCGGGGGTTAGGTTCCTCTACGGGCAGTACCTC. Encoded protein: CASSEAGVRFLYGQYL.

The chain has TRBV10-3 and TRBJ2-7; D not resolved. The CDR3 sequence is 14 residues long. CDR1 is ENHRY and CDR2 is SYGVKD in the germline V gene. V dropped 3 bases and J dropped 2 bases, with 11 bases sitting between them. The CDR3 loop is CAISEWVEPYEQYF. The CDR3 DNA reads TGTGCCATCAGTGAATGGGTCGAGCCCTACGAGCAGTACTTC.

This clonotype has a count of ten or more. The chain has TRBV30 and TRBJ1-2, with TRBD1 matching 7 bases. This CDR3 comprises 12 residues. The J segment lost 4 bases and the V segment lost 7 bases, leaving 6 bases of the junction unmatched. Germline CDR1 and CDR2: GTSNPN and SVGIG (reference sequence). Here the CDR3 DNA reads TGTGCCTACACCCCAGGGGGCTATGGCTACACCTTC. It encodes CAYTPGGYGYTF. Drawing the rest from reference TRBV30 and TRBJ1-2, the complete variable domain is SQTIHQWPATLVQPVGSPLSLECTVEGTSNPNLYWYRQAAGRGLQLLFYSVGIGQISSEVPQNLSASRPQDRQFILSSKKLLLSDSGFYLCAYTPGGYGYTFGSGTRLTVV.

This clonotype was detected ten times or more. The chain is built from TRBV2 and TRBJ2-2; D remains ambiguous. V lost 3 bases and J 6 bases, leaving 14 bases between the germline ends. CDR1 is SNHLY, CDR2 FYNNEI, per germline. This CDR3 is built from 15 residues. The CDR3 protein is CASSERLSSSGELFF. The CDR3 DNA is TGTGCCAGCAGTGAGCGTCTCTCCTCCTCCGGGGAGCTGTTTTTT.

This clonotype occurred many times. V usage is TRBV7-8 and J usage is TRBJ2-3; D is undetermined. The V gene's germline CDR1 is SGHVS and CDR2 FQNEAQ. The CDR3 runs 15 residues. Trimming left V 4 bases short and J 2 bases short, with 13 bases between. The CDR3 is CASSYPPPITDTQYF. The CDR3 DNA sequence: TGTGCCAGCAGCTATCCCCCACCAATCACAGATACGCAGTATTTT. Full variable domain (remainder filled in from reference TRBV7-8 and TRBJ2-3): GAGVSQSPRYKVAKRGQDVALRCDPISGHVSLFWYQQALGQGPEFLTYFQNEAQLDKSGLPSDRFFAERPEGSVSTLKIQRTQQEDSAVYLCASSYPPPITDTQYFGPGTRLTVL.

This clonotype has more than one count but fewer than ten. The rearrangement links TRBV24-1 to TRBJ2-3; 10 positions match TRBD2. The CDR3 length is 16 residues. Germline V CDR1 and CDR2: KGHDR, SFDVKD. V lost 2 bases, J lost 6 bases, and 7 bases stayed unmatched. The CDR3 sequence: CATSDSLAGVFDTQYF. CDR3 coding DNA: TGTGCCACCAGTGATTCCCTAGCGGGAGTCTTTGATACGCAGTATTTT.

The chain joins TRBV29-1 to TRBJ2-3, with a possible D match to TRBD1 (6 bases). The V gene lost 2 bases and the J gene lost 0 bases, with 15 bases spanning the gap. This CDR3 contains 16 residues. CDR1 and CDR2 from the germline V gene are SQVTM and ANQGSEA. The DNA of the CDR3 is TGCAGCGTTGAACTCGCTAGCAGGGGTAGCACAGATACGCAGTATTTT. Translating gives CSVELASRGSTDTQYF.

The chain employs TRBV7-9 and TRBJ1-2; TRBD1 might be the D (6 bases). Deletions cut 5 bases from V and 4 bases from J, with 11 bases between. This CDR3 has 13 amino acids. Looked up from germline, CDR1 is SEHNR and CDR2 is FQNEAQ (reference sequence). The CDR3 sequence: CASSPGTPYGYTF. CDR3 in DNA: TGTGCCAGCAGCCCCGGGACACCCTATGGCTACACCTTC.

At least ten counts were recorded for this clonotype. The CDR3 is CASKASGGTEAFF. The CDR3 coding sequence is TGTGCCAGCAAGGCCAGCGGGGGCACTGAAGCTTTCTTT. The chain joins TRBV7-9 to TRBJ1-1, with D maybe TRBD1 (5 bases). Germline V gene sequence: CDR1 SEHNR, CDR2 FQNEAQ (reference sequence). This CDR3 comprises 13 residues. Trimming left V 7 bases short and J 4 bases short, with 13 bases between.